A single sample is the source of the 11 T cell receptor beta chains below, sequenced in a study of blood T cell repertoires in COVID-19. Sequencing was performed with immunoSEQ multiplex PCR; in TCRdb, only in-frame clones are kept and a portion is missing. The sample has under 80,000 clones; more than 75% are singletons. Input material: peripheral blood. These receptors came from a human donor in a cohort sampled during active COVID-19.

This clone was observed a single time. DNA for the CDR3: TGTGCCACCAGTGATACAAAGACCGGGACAGGGGCCTACGAGCAGTACTTC. This gives the protein CATSDTKTGTGAYEQYF. The V and J genes are TRBV24-1 and TRBJ2-7; 10 nucleotides agree with TRBD1. CDR1 and CDR2 from the germline V gene are KGHDR and SFDVKD. The trim removed 3 bases at V and 2 bases at J, leaving 9 bases unmatched. The CDR3 covers 17 residues.

A single count supports this clone. This rearrangement joins TRBV18 to TRBJ1-2; 8 bases are shared with TRBD1. V was pared by 1 base and J by 6 bases, with 10 bases of the junction left unmatched. Germline values: CDR1 KGHSH, CDR2 LQKENI. The CDR3 runs 16 residues. The CDR3 sequence: CASSPQAPDRGHGYTF. As DNA, the CDR3 is TGTGCCAGCTCACCACAAGCGCCCGACAGGGGCCATGGCTACACCTTC.

V gene TRBV21-1 combines with J gene TRBJ2-7; the tabulated D call, TRBD2, remains unverified against the DNA. TRBV21-1 is classified as a pseudogene. There are 16 residues in the CDR3. CDR3 coding DNA: TGTGCCAGCAGCAAACGGGCGGCGGGGGGGCGGTACGAGCAGTACTTC. This encodes CASSKRAAGGRYEQYF.

The chain combines TRBV6-5 with TRBJ2-2, with TRBD2 matching 13 bases. The J segment lost 6 bases and the V segment lost 5 bases, leaving 3 bases of the junction unmatched. The germline CDR1 and CDR2 sequences are MNHEY and SVGAGI. This CDR3 spans 15 amino acids. The CDR3 protein is CASSILAGGAGELFF. As DNA, the CDR3 is TGTGCCAGCAGTATACTAGCGGGGGGGGCCGGGGAGCTGTTTTTT.

V and J are TRBV9 and TRBJ2-2; perhaps TRBD1 as D (6 bases). The CDR3 runs to 16 residues. The germline CDR1 and CDR2 sequences are SGDLS and YYNGEE. V was pared by 1 base and J by 7 bases, with 17 bases between. The CDR3 region has the DNA TGTGCCAGCAGCGTACTTTTACAGGGTACAGGCGGGGAGCTGTTTTTT. It is translated as CASSVLLQGTGGELFF. Supplemented by reference TRBV9 and TRBJ2-2, the full variable domain reads DSGVTQTPKHLITATGQRVTLRCSPRSGDLSVYWYQQSLDQGLQFLIQYYNGEERAKGNILERFSAQQFPDLHSELNLSSLELGDSALYFCASSVLLQGTGGELFFGEGSRLTVL.

The V gene is TRBV9, the J gene TRBJ2-7, with 9 bases lining up with TRBD1. V gave up 3 bases and J gave up 4 bases; unmatched junction bases: 8. The CDR3 is made up of 15 amino acids. In germline, CDR1 is SGDLS, CDR2 YYNGEE. The CDR3 bases are TGTGCCAGCAGCGCTTCGGACAGGGGCGGTTACGAGCAGTACTTC. Translation gives CASSASDRGGYEQYF.

The chain has TRBV18 and TRBJ2-1; D possibly corresponds to TRBD2 (6 bases). CDR1 and CDR2 (germline): KGHSH, LQKENI. The ends were cut back, 0 bases at V and 4 bases at J, with 10 bases in the middle. The CDR3 spans 15 residues. CDR3 sequence: CASSPPSRGYNEQFF. The CDR3 DNA is TGTGCCAGCTCACCACCGTCCCGGGGGTACAATGAGCAGTTCTTC.

J is TRBJ2-1 and V is TRBV2, with D possibly TRBD1 on 6 matching bases. The germline V and J ends were trimmed by 7 bases and 8 bases, with 15 bases remaining between them. The CDR3 extends over 13 amino acids. CDR1 SNHLY and CDR2 FYNNEI come from the germline V gene. This CDR3 reads CASTKDRSDEQFF. The CDR3 bases are TGTGCCAGCACTAAGGACAGAAGCGATGAGCAGTTCTTC.

This clone showed up just once. The chain links TRBV2 to TRBJ2-2, with D possibly being TRBD1 (5 bases). Trimming removed 5 bases at V and 2 bases at J, with 15 bases between. The CDR3 is made up of 16 amino acids. From germline, CDR1 is SNHLY and CDR2 FYNNEI. DNA of the CDR3: TGTGCCAGCAGTCCTACTGACAGACTCAACACCGGGGAGCTGTTTTTT. Its protein is CASSPTDRLNTGELFF.

V gene TRBV24-1 combines with J gene TRBJ2-2; weak D call: TRBD2 (5 bases). The CDR3 has 13 residues. V was shortened by 8 bases and J by 4 bases, with 10 bases between the two germline ends. Per germline, CDR1 KGHDR and CDR2 SFDVKD. Here the CDR3 reads CATNGGFTGELFF. The CDR3 nucleotides read TGTGCCACCAATGGCGGGTTCACCGGGGAGCTGTTTTTT.

The chain links TRBV4-3 to TRBJ2-5; 11 positions match TRBD2. The trim removed 3 bases at V and 4 bases at J, leaving 4 bases unmatched. Per the germline V gene, CDR1 is LGHNA and CDR2 is YSLEER. There are 15 residues in the CDR3. CDR3 in amino acids: CASSQGTSGGETQYF. The CDR3 region has the DNA TGCGCCAGCAGCCAGGGCACTAGCGGGGGAGAGACCCAGTACTTC.